This TCR beta chain emerged from a study of early T cells in non-severe SARS-CoV-2 infection. This clonotype came up a few times. The CDR3 consists of 14 residues. V dropped 4 bases and J dropped 9; count of bases not matched to a gene: 11. TCRdb used MiXCR to reprocess the 5' RACE reads, holding one entry per CDR3 protein. The sample yields about 98,000 distinct CDR3 sequences, approximately 10% seen once. This TCR came from an adult who was a healthcare worker with PCR-confirmed SARS-CoV-2 infection or an uninfected control (not recorded which). J is TRBJ1-1 and V is TRBV12-3 or TRBV12-4; TRBD1 matches at 7 bases. Sequences were obtained from whole blood. The CDR3 here is CASSSGQVVSQAFF. The CDR3 bases are TGTGCCAGCAGTTCAGGACAGGTAGTTTCCCAAGCTTTCTTT.